Below, 28 T cell receptor beta chains from the same sample are listed, as sequenced in a study of cytomegalovirus exposure and HLA in healthy donors (dated 2017 in TCRdb). The library was produced with the immunoSEQ multiplex PCR assay. For the multiplex PCR, a mixture combining 60 forward primers for TCR Vbeta segments and 13 reverse primers for TCR Jbeta segments was used. In TCRdb, the immuneACCESS table is reduced to in-frame sequences with V and J assigned. These tables do not hold every clone; where another copy was compared, an unresolved V gene accounts for under half, and the others remain unexplained. For this sample the table gives roughly 180,000 clones, of which 76% were detected only once. Clones ranked in the top ten supply 2% to 2.5% of the sample. The sequencing sample was made of PBMCs. The receptors were gathered from a woman younger than 45 in good health and CMV-seropositive.

The chain uses TRBV27 and TRBJ1-6; 9 positions agree with TRBD1. With V trimmed by 0 bases and J by 1 base, 4 bases remained unmatched. Germline CDR1 reads MNHEY; CDR2 reads SMNVEV (reference sequence). The length of the CDR3 is 18 residues. CDR3 residues: CASSLSGQGVSYNSPLHF. Here the CDR3 DNA reads TGTGCCAGCAGTTTATCGGGACAGGGTGTTTCCTATAATTCACCCCTCCACTTT.

The CDR3 DNA reads as TGCAGCGCCGGACTAGCGGGGGCCTACGAGCAGTACTTC. Its translation: CSAGLAGAYEQYF. The chain links TRBV29-1 to TRBJ2-5; 13 nucleotides line up with TRBD2. The end of the DNA fits TRBJ2-7 better, so the J call may be wrong. The germline gives CDR1 SQVTM, CDR2 ANQGSEA. The CDR3 covers 13 residues.

The chain joins TRBV6-5 to TRBJ1-3; the D is unclear. Germline V gene sequence: CDR1 MNHEY, CDR2 SVGAGI. The length of the CDR3 is 15 residues. Trimming removed 0 bases from V and 0 bases from J, with 6 bases in between. CDR3 loop: CASSYSFGSGNTIYF. The CDR3 bases are TGTGCCAGCAGTTACTCGTTCGGCTCTGGAAACACCATATATTTT.

The V call is TRBV5-4, the J call TRBJ2-3; TRBD1 aligns across 7 bases. Germline CDR1 and CDR2: SGHNT and YYREEE (reference sequence). This CDR3 region has 15 residues. V lost 4 bases and J lost 8; bases outside the gene matches: 13. DNA for the CDR3: TGTGCCAGCAGCCCCACAGGGGCCGCACCCTTTACGCAGTATTTT. Its translation: CASSPTGAAPFTQYF.

The rearrangement links TRBV9 to TRBJ1-2; 7 bases are a match to TRBD1. J lost 2 bases, V lost 4 bases, and 8 bases had no gene match. The CDR3 consists of 15 residues. Germline V lookup: CDR1 SGDLS, CDR2 YYNGEE. The CDR3 region is CASSSRQGTNYGYTF. The CDR3 DNA reads as TGTGCCAGCAGCTCAAGACAGGGTACGAACTATGGCTACACCTTC. Full variable domain (remainder filled in from reference TRBV9 and TRBJ1-2): DSGVTQTPKHLITATGQRVTLRCSPRSGDLSVYWYQQSLDQGLQFLIQYYNGEERAKGNILERFSAQQFPDLHSELNLSSLELGDSALYFCASSSRQGTNYGYTFGSGTRLTVV.

The J gene is TRBJ2-7, the V gene TRBV7-2; possibly TRBD2 for D (6 bases). Germline CDR1 and CDR2: SGHTA and FQGNSA. The CDR3 covers 14 residues. V was cut by 0 bases and J by 5 bases, with 11 bases left in between. CDR3 loop: CASSLAGGYDEQYF. The CDR3 DNA sequence: TGTGCCAGCAGCTTAGCGGGGGGATACGACGAGCAGTACTTC. Based on the CDR3 plus reference TRBV7-2 and TRBJ2-7, the full variable domain is GAGVSQSPSNKVTEKGKDVELRCDPISGHTALYWYRQSLGQGLEFLIYFQGNSAPDKSGLPSDRFSAERTGGSVSTLTIQRTQQEDSAVYLCASSLAGGYDEQYFGPGTRLTVT.

V gene TRBV4-2 combines with J gene TRBJ2-7, with TRBD1 matching over 8 bases. The germline CDR1 and CDR2 sequences are LGHNA and YNFKEQ. After removal of 4 bases from V and 3 bases from J, the junction contained 2 bases not matched to a gene. The CDR3 is 13 residues long. The CDR3 bases are TGTGCCAGCAGCCCACAGGGGGGCTACGAGCAGTACTTC. Translating gives CASSPQGGYEQYF.

This clone was found a few times. The chain recombines TRBV13 with TRBJ2-3; 14 bases align to TRBD2. Per germline, CDR1 PRHDT and CDR2 FYEKMQ (reference sequence). The CDR3 has 19 amino acids. V lost 4 bases to trimming and J lost 0 bases; unmatched junction nucleotides: 9. The DNA of the CDR3 is TGTGCCAGCAGCTCCCGGACTAGCGGGGGGCTCACTAGCACAGATACGCAGTATTTT. Translated: CASSSRTSGGLTSTDTQYF.

The V and J genes are TRBV6-1 and TRBJ1-6; maybe TRBD1 (5 bases). The CDR3 totals 15 residues. CDR1 and CDR2 (germline): MNHNS, SASEGT. V was trimmed by 1 base and J by 8 bases, leaving 12 bases between them. In DNA form, the CDR3 reads TGTGCCAGCAGTGAAGATGGCAGGGCCCATTCACCCCTCCACTTT. Its protein product is CASSEDGRAHSPLHF.

J is TRBJ2-1 and V is TRBV10-2; 9 bases line up with TRBD1. Trimming cost V 6 bases and J 3 bases; bases outside gene matches: 6. Germline V gene sequence: CDR1 WSHSY, CDR2 SAAADI. This CDR3 contains 15 residues. The CDR3 reads CASRKTGGDYNEQFF. The CDR3 DNA reads as TGCGCCAGCAGGAAGACAGGGGGGGACTACAATGAGCAGTTCTTC.

This clone has a single count. The chain has TRBV6-1 and TRBJ2-7; 8 nucleotides match TRBD1. The CDR3 length is 15 residues. From germline, CDR1 is MNHNS and CDR2 SASEGT. V dropped 0 bases and J dropped 4; count of bases not matched to a gene: 5. CDR3 residues: CASSEAGQGRYEQYF. CDR3 sequence (DNA): TGTGCCAGCAGTGAAGCAGGACAGGGCAGGTACGAGCAGTACTTC.

This clone was seen just once. The gene calls are TRBV6-4 and TRBJ2-2, with 7 positions matching TRBD2. CDR1 and CDR2 (germline): MRHNA, SNTAGT. After removal of 4 bases from V and 3 bases from J, the junction contained 8 bases not matched to a gene. The CDR3 is 16 residues long. CDR3 in DNA: TGTGCCAGCAGTGGAAAGTTCAGCGGGGACACCGGGGAGCTGTTTTTT. Its protein is CASSGKFSGDTGELFF.

A remark on this clone: Other DNA sequences within the sample encode an identical CDR3. J is TRBJ1-2 and V is TRBV2; 8 bases are shared with TRBD1. The ends lost 4 bases at V and 11 bases at J; junction bases unmatched: 6. This CDR3 spans 12 amino acids. Germline V gene data show CDR1 as SNHLY and CDR2 as FYNNEI. The CDR3 DNA reads as TGTGCCAGCAGTGGGACAGGGTGGGATTACACCTTC. It codes for CASSGTGWDYTF.

This clone was detected once. The chain has TRBV2 and TRBJ2-1; D gene ambiguous. This CDR3 spans 17 amino acids. V shed 8 bases and J shed 2 bases, with 22 bases lying between them. In germline, CDR1 is SNHLY, CDR2 FYNNEI. CDR3 DNA: TGTGCCAGCTTTTCCGCTTTGCGGTTGCTAACCTACAATGAGCAGTTCTTC. Amino acid sequence: CASFSALRLLTYNEQFF.

The V call is TRBV7-7, the J call TRBJ2-1; D perhaps matches TRBD2 (5 bases). Germline loops: CDR1 SSHAT, CDR2 FNYEAQ (reference sequence). Trimming took off 1 base at V and 7 bases at J, with 14 bases between the two ends. CDR3 size: 15 residues. The CDR3 DNA sequence: TGTGCCAGCAGCTTAGGGCATCGGACTGAGAATGAGCAGTTCTTC. Its translation: CASSLGHRTENEQFF.

The chain joins TRBV5-1 to TRBJ2-7, with D maybe TRBD2 (7 bases). From germline, CDR1 is SGHRS and CDR2 YFSETQ. The length of the CDR3 is 15 residues. The V end lost 4 bases, the J end lost 0 bases, and 14 bases lay between the germline ends. The CDR3 sequence: CASSLSGGSSYEQYF. CDR3 coding DNA: TGCGCCAGCAGCCTATCGGGGGGCAGCTCCTACGAGCAGTACTTC.

The J gene is TRBJ2-7, the V gene TRBV21-1; the table's D call, TRBD1, was not checked against the DNA. TRBV21-1 is recorded as a pseudogene. The CDR3 has 18 residues. CDR3 loop: CASSIRPTGVRGTYEQYF. The DNA for the CDR3 is TGTGCCAGCAGCATTCGGCCGACAGGGGTGAGGGGAACCTACGAGCAGTACTTC.

The chain combines TRBV18 with TRBJ2-5; TRBD1 might be the D (6 bases). Trimming took off 5 bases at V and 2 bases at J, with 18 bases between the two ends. CDR3 length equals 16 residues. CDR1 is KGHSH and CDR2 is LQKENI in the germline V gene. This CDR3 is CASSSDRTSIQETQYF. The CDR3 nucleotides are TGTGCCAGCTCATCCGACAGGACTTCGATACAAGAGACCCAGTACTTC. Based on the CDR3 plus reference TRBV18 and TRBJ2-5, the full variable domain is NAGVMQNPRHLVRRRGQEARLRCSPMKGHSHVYWYRQLPEEGLKFMVYLQKENIIDESGMPKERFSAEFPKEGPSILRIQQVVRGDSAAYFCASSSDRTSIQETQYFGPGTRLLVL.

This clone turned up a few times. The chain joins TRBV19 to TRBJ1-5, with 8 bases matching TRBD1. The germline V gene encodes CDR1 LNHDA and CDR2 SQIVND (reference sequence). This CDR3 has 19 amino acids. The junction had 20 bases not matched to a gene; V was cut back by 4 bases and J by 6 bases. CDR3 bases: TGTGCCAGTAGTAATAGGGGCTCAGGAGGCCCAGGGGGCGGTCAGCCCCAGCATTTT. This encodes CASSNRGSGGPGGGQPQHF.

CDR3 residues: CASSLGYFGTGPYEQYF. The CDR3, as DNA: TGTGCCAGCAGCTTGGGATACTTCGGGACAGGGCCCTACGAGCAGTACTTC. The chain combines TRBV5-6 with TRBJ2-7; 9 bases line up with TRBD1. CDR1 and CDR2 (germline): SGHDT, YYEEEE. The CDR3 loop spans 17 amino acids. With V trimmed by 0 bases and J by 2 bases, 9 bases remained unmatched. The whole variable domain, filled in from reference TRBV5-6 and TRBJ2-7, reads DAGVTQSPTHLIKTRGQQVTLRCSPKSGHDTVSWYQQALGQGPQFIFQYYEEEERQRGNFPDRFSGHQFPNYSSELNVNALLLGDSALYLCASSLGYFGTGPYEQYFGPGTRLTVT.

This chain uses TRBV28 with TRBJ2-1; 8 nucleotides match TRBD2. V shed 1 base and J 7 bases; nucleotides not matched to a gene: 6. Germline loops: CDR1 MDHEN, CDR2 SYDVKM. The CDR3 spans 15 residues. CDR3 sequence reads: CASSLLTSGPNEQFF. DNA of the CDR3: TGTGCCAGCAGTTTATTAACTAGCGGACCGAATGAGCAGTTCTTC.

This rearrangement joins TRBV5-1 to TRBJ1-4; 7 bases agree with TRBD1. This CDR3 region has 15 residues. Trimming took 0 bases from V and 4 from J; bases not matched to a gene: 3. Germline loops: CDR1 SGHRS, CDR2 YFSETQ. The CDR3 DNA is TGCGCCAGCAGCTTGGGAGGGGGCCATAATGAAAAACTGTTTTTT. Protein: CASSLGGGHNEKLFF.

This clone was observed once. The chain carries TRBV9 and TRBJ2-5, with TRBD2 as a possible D gene (5 bases). V lost 4 bases, J lost 1 base, and 11 bases lay in between. The CDR3 has 14 amino acids. Germline V CDR1 and CDR2: SGDLS, YYNGEE. CDR3 residues: CASSLSGSQETQYF. The CDR3 DNA reads TGTGCCAGCAGCTTGAGCGGATCCCAAGAGACCCAGTACTTC.

The rearrangement uses TRBV10-3 and TRBJ1-2; D perhaps matches TRBD1 (6 bases). The V end lost 10 bases, the J end lost 4 bases, and 25 bases lay between the germline ends. Germline lookup yields CDR1 ENHRY and CDR2 SYGVKD. CDR3 length: 16 amino acids. The CDR3 spells CATLEQGQLSIYGYTF. CDR3 coding DNA: TGTGCCACCCTAGAGCAGGGACAATTATCAATCTATGGCTACACCTTC.

The chain couples TRBV6-1 to TRBJ2-2; 7 bases match TRBD1. Trimming removed 1 base from V and 5 bases from J; junction bases left unmatched: 7. CDR1 and CDR2 (germline): MNHNS, SASEGT. This CDR3 contains 16 residues. The CDR3 DNA follows: TGTGCCAGCAGTGAAGGGCCAGGGGGTGAGACCGGGGAGCTGTTTTTT. Translated: CASSEGPGGETGELFF.

CDR3 nucleotides: TGTGCCAGCAGCCCGCGGGGAGGCCTCTATGGCTACACCTTC. This sequence encodes CASSPRGGLYGYTF. The rearrangement uses TRBV4-2 and TRBJ1-2; D is unresolved. The CDR3 is 14 residues long. The V end was cut by 4 bases, the J end by 4 bases, with 13 bases between. Germline V gene lookup returns CDR1 LGHNA and CDR2 YNFKEQ.

This clone has a single count. The V and J genes are TRBV2 and TRBJ1-3; the D is unclear. Trimming took 7 bases from V and 8 from J, leaving 12 bases between them. The CDR3 length is 12 residues. Germline CDR1 SNHLY, CDR2 FYNNEI. CDR3 nucleotide sequence: TGTGCCAGCAACAAGGTGGCGGACACCATATATTTT. This sequence encodes CASNKVADTIYF.

The gene calls are TRBV5-6 and TRBJ2-7; D is unclear. The CDR3 has 12 residues. Trimming pared 3 bases from V and 5 bases from J, leaving 9 bases between. Germline V gene lookup returns CDR1 SGHDT and CDR2 YYEEEE. The CDR3 here is CASSSLRDEQYF. CDR3 DNA sequence: TGTGCCAGCAGCTCCCTCCGGGACGAGCAGTACTTC.